These 19 T cell receptor beta chains were sequenced from one sample in a study of T cells expressing NK-cell markers. TCRdb reanalyzed the 5' RACE reads, giving one entry per CDR3 protein sequence and no DNA. This sample contains about 170,000 distinct CDR3 sequences. Sequencing was done on a sample of blood T cells: a sorted CD56 or NKG2C T cell subset, CD4+ or CD8+ T cells, or bulk PBMC T cells (not recorded which). Receptor source: a man aged 18 to 69 in good health.

This sequence joins TRBV29-1 and TRBJ1-2; the TCRdb call, TRBD1, lacks DNA for checking. This CDR3 comprises 13 residues. In germline, CDR1 is SQVTM, CDR2 ANQGSEA. The CDR3 loop is CSVVRQGNYGYTF.

The chain employs TRBV6-1 and TRBJ2-7. Germline V CDR1 and CDR2: MNHNS, SASEGT. This CDR3 spans 14 amino acids. CDR3 loop: CASRQIVSSYEQYF.

The chain recombines TRBV11-2 with TRBJ1-5; absent DNA, TCRdb's TRBD1 call cannot be checked. The CDR3 has 14 amino acids. Germline CDR1 and CDR2: SGHAT and FQNNGV. The CDR3 here is CASSSAGARQPQHF.

The V call is TRBV12-3 or TRBV12-4, the J call TRBJ1-3; TCRdb outputs TRBD1, but without DNA this stays unchecked. This CDR3 region has 16 residues. CDR3 sequence reads: CASLPGDRMDGNTIYF.

This chain connects TRBV14 to TRBJ2-2; TCRdb lists TRBD2, though no DNA is available to test this call. The CDR3 has 16 residues. Germline CDR1 reads SGHDN; CDR2 reads FVKESK. CDR3 in amino acids: CASSQYWDLNTGELFF.

The chain carries TRBV20-1 and TRBJ2-7; TCRdb gives TRBD2 as the D gene, but with no DNA this cannot be confirmed. CDR1 is DFQATT, CDR2 SNEGSKA, per germline (reference sequence). The CDR3 totals 14 residues. The CDR3 loop is CSAFRLAGGYEQYF.

The V and J genes are TRBV19 and TRBJ2-7; TCRdb's D gene call, TRBD1, goes unchecked for lack of DNA. This CDR3 comprises 13 residues. Germline V gene sequence: CDR1 LNHDA, CDR2 SQIVND (reference sequence). CDR3 sequence: CASSQTGYYEQYF.

This sequence joins TRBV4-1 and TRBJ2-5; the TCRdb call, TRBD2, lacks DNA for checking. Germline-derived CDR1 and CDR2 are MGHRA and YSYEKL. This CDR3 has 17 residues. The CDR3 region is CASSSGLAGGIQETQYF.

The genes are TRBV9 and TRBJ2-1; no DNA is available, so the TRBD1 call from TCRdb remains unchecked. The germline CDR1 and CDR2 sequences are SGDLS and YYNGEE. The CDR3 is 13 amino acids. The CDR3 region is CASSGPSNNEQFF.

The chain recombines TRBV4-2 with TRBJ1-6; TCRdb proposes TRBD1, but this gene call is untestable without DNA. The CDR3 runs to 19 residues. Per germline, CDR1 LGHNA and CDR2 YNFKEQ. The CDR3 is CASSQGSGRGSSYNSPLHF.

The rearrangement links TRBV24-1 to TRBJ1-3. Germline CDR1 and CDR2: KGHDR and SFDVKD. The CDR3 sequence is 13 residues long. The CDR3 spells CATTDSSGNTIYF.

The chain employs TRBV24-1 and TRBJ1-1; the TCRdb D gene call, TRBD1, has no DNA to confirm it. Germline CDR1 KGHDR, CDR2 SFDVKD. This CDR3 comprises 13 residues. The CDR3 reads CATSDGGYTEAFF.

V and J are TRBV27 and TRBJ2-5; as DNA is missing, the TRBD2 call by TCRdb cannot be tested. This CDR3 region has 15 residues. Per germline, CDR1 MNHEY and CDR2 SMNVEV (reference sequence). CDR3 loop: CASRVFGLASETQYF.

The chain employs TRBV7-9 and TRBJ2-7; lacking DNA, the TRBD2 call made by TCRdb goes unchecked. The CDR3 loop spans 15 amino acids. Germline loops: CDR1 SEHNR, CDR2 FQNEAQ (reference sequence). CDR3: CASSPREGKVDEQYF.

The chain recombines TRBV6-1 with TRBJ1-5. From germline, CDR1 is MNHNS and CDR2 SASEGT. This CDR3 has 14 residues. CDR3 in amino acids: CASSESGTDQPQHF.

This chain connects TRBV4-2 to TRBJ1-4; no DNA is available, so the TRBD1 call from TCRdb remains unchecked. Germline CDR1 is LGHNA and CDR2 is YNFKEQ. The CDR3 has 18 residues. CDR3 region: CASSQEKGADRFGEKLFF.

The chain joins TRBV5-1 to TRBJ2-7; the TCRdb call, TRBD1, lacks DNA for checking. The CDR3 is 15 amino acids. Germline V gene sequence: CDR1 SGHRS, CDR2 YFSETQ. The CDR3 protein is CASSVWDGSSYEQYF.

The chain has TRBV6-4 and TRBJ2-2; TCRdb picks TRBD2, but there is no DNA to check that call. Germline CDR1 MRHNA, CDR2 SNTAGT. The CDR3 sequence is 19 residues long. CDR3 in amino acids: CASRPRVWRGGINTGELFF.

The chain couples TRBV5-4 to TRBJ2-2; lacking DNA, the TRBD2 call made by TCRdb goes unchecked. The CDR3 loop spans 17 amino acids. The germline gives CDR1 SGHNT, CDR2 YYREEE (reference sequence). The CDR3 reads CASSLLAGGPVTGELFF. Based on the CDR3 plus reference TRBV5-4 and TRBJ2-2, the full variable domain is ETGVTQSPTHLIKTRGQQVTLRCSSQSGHNTVSWYQQALGQGPQFIFQYYREEENGRGNFPPRFSGLQFPNYSSELNVNALELDDSALYLCASSLLAGGPVTGELFFGEGSRLTVL.